Sequencing of this T cell receptor (beta chain) was carried out in a study of blood T cell repertoires in COVID-19. Study as a whole: The analysed material was cDNA or gDNA that came from T cells, B-cell-depleted T cells, or PBMCs.

Between the trimmed V and J ends, which lost 6 bases and 6 bases, there was a span of 11 bases. This CDR3 is built from 13 residues. Germline V gene sequence: CDR1 LNHDA, CDR2 SQIVND (reference sequence). Sequenced by immunoSEQ multiplex PCR; TCRdb stores in-frame clones only, minus some. The sample shows 100,000 or so clones, roughly 80% of them seen only once. V gene TRBV19 combines with J gene TRBJ2-2; the D is unclear. The sequenced sample consisted of peripheral blood. This TCR came from a human donor in a cohort sampled during active COVID-19. DNA for the CDR3: TGTGCCAGTAGCCCGTCCCTTTCCGGGGAGCTGTTTTTT. This sequence encodes CASSPSLSGELFF.